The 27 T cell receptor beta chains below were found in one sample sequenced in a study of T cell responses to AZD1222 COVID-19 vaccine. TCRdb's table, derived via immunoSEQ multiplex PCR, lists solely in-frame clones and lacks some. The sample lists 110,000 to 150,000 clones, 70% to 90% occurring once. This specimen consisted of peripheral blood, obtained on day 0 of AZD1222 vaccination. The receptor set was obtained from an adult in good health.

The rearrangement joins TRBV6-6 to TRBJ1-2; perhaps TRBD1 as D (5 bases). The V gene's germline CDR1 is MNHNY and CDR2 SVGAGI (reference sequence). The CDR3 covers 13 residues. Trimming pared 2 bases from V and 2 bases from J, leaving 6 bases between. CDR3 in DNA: TGTGCCAGCAGTTACGGGGGAAACTATGGCTACACCTTC. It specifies CASSYGGNYGYTF.

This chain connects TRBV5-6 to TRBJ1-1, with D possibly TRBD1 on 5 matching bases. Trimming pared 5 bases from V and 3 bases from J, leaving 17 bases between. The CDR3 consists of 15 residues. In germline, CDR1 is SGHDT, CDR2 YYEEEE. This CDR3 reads CASSKQGDGYTEAFF. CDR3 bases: TGTGCCAGCAGTAAGCAGGGAGACGGGTACACTGAAGCTTTCTTT.

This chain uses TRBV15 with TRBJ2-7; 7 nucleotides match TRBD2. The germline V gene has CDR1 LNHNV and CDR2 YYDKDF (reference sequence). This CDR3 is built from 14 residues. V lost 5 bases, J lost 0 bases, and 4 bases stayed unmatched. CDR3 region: CATSHPGGSYEQYF. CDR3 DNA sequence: TGTGCCACCAGCCACCCGGGAGGCTCCTACGAGCAGTACTTC.

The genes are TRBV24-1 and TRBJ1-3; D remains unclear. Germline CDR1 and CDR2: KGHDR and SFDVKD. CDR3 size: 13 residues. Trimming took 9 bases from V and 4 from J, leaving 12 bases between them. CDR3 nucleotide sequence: TGTGCCACCCCCCTTTCTGGGGGAAACACCATATATTTT. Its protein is CATPLSGGNTIYF.

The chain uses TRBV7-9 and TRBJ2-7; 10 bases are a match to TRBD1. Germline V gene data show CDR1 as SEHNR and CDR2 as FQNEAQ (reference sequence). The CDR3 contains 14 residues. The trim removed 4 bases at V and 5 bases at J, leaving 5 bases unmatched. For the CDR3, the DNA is TGTGCCAGCAGCTCACGTGGGACAGGGGACGAGCAGTACTTC. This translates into CASSSRGTGDEQYF.

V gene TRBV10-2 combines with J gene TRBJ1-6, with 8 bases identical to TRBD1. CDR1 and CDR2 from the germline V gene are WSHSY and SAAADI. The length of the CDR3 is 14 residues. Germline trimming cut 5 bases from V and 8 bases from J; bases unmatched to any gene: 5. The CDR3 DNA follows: TGCGCCAGCAGTCAGGGGGCGCGGGATTCACCCCTCCACTTT. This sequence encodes CASSQGARDSPLHF.

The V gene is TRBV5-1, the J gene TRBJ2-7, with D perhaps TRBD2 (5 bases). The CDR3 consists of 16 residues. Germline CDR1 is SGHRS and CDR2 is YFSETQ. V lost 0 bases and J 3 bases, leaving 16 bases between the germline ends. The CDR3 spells CASSLEVSGSDYEQYF. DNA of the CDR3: TGCGCCAGCAGCTTGGAGGTGTCGGGGAGTGACTACGAGCAGTACTTC.

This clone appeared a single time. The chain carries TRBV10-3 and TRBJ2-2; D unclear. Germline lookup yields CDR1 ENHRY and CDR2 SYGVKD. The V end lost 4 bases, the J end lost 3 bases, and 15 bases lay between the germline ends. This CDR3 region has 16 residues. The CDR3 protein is CAISGSPLGDTGELFF. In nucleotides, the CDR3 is TGTGCCATCAGTGGCTCCCCCCTTGGGGACACCGGGGAGCTGTTTTTT.

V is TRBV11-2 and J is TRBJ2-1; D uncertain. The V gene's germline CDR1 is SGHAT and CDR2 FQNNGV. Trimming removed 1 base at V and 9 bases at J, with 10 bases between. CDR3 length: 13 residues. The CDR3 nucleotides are TGTGCCAGCAGCTTAGTGGTTGCAGTTGAGCAGTTCTTC. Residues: CASSLVVAVEQFF.

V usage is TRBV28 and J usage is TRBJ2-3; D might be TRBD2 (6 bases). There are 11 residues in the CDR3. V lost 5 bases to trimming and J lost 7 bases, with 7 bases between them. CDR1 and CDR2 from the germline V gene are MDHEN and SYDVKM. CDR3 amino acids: CASSGGYTQYF. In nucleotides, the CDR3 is TGTGCCAGCAGTGGAGGGTATACGCAGTATTTT.

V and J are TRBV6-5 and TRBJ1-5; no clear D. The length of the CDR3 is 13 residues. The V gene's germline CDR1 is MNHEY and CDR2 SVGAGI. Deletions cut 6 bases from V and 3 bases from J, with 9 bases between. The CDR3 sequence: CASRREVNQPQHF. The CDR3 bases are TGTGCCAGCAGGCGGGAGGTCAATCAGCCCCAGCATTTT.

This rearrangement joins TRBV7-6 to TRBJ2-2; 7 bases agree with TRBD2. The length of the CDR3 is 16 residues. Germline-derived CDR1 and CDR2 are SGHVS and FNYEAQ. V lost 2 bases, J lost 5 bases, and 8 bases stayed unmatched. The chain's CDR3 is CASSLRREESTGELFF. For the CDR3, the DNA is TGTGCCAGCAGCTTACGCCGGGAGGAGTCGACCGGGGAGCTGTTTTTT.

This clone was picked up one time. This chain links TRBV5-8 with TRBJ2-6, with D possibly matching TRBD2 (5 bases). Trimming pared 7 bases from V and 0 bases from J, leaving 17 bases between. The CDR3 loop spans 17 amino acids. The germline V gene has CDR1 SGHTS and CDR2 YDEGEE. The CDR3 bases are TGTGCCAGCGATCGGTCGTACGGACTCTCTGGGGCCAACGTCCTGACTTTC. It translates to CASDRSYGLSGANVLTF.

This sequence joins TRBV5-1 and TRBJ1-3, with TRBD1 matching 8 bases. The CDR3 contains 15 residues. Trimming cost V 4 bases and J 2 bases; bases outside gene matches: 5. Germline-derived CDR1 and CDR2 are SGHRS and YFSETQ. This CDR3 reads CASSRGDRPGNTIYF. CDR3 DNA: TGCGCCAGCAGCAGGGGGGACAGGCCTGGAAACACCATATATTTT.

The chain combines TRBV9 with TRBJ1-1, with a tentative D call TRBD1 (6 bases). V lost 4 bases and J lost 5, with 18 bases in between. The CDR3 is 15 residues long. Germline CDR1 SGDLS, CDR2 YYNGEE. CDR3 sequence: CASSPPTGARTEAFF. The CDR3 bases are TGTGCCAGCAGCCCCCCCACGGGGGCAAGAACTGAAGCTTTCTTT.

DNA for the CDR3: TGTGCCAGCAGCTCTATCGGGACTAGGGGTAGGGTGTGGTTCTTC. Translated: CASSSIGTRGRVWFF. V gene TRBV7-9 combines with J gene TRBJ2-1; 8 bases are a match to TRBD2. Trimming took 4 bases from V and 15 from J; bases not matched to a gene: 17. CDR1 and CDR2 from the germline V gene are SEHNR and FQNEAQ (reference sequence). The CDR3 is made up of 15 amino acids.

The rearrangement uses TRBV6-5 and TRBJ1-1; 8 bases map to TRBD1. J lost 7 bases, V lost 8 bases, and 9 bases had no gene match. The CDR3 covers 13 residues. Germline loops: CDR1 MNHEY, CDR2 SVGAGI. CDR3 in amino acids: CASLERGQVEAFF. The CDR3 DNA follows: TGTGCCAGCCTTGAAAGGGGACAGGTTGAAGCTTTCTTT.

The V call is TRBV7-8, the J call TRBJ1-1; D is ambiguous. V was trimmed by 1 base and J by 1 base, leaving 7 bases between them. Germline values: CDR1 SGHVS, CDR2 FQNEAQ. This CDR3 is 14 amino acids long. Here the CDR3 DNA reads TGTGCCAGCAGCTTAGTATTGGGGAACACTGAAGCTTTCTTT. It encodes CASSLVLGNTEAFF.

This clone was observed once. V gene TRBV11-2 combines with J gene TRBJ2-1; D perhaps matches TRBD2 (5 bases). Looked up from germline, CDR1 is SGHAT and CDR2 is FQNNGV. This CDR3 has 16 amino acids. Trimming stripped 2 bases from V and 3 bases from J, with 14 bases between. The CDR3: CASSLRPGKSYNEQFF. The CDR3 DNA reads TGTGCCAGCAGCTTACGCCCCGGGAAGAGCTACAATGAGCAGTTCTTC. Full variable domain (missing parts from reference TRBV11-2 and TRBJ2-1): EAGVAQSPRYKIIEKRQSVAFWCNPISGHATLYWYQQILGQGPKLLIQFQNNGVVDDSQLPKDRFSAERLKGVDSTLKIQPAKLEDSAVYLCASSLRPGKSYNEQFFGPGTRLTVL.

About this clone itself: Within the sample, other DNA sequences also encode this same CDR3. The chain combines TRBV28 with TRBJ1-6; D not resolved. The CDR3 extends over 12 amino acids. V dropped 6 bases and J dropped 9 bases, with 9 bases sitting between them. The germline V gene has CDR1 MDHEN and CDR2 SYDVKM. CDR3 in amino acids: CASSPYGSPLHF. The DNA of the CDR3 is TGTGCCAGCAGCCCATATGGTTCACCCCTCCACTTT.

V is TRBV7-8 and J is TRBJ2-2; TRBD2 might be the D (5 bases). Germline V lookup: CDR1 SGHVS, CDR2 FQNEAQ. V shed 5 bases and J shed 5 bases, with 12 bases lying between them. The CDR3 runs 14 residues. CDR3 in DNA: TGTGCCAGCAGCCCCGGGGTTACAACCGGGGAGCTGTTTTTT. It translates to CASSPGVTTGELFF. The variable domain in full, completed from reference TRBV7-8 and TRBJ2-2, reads GAGVSQSPRYKVAKRGQDVALRCDPISGHVSLFWYQQALGQGPEFLTYFQNEAQLDKSGLPSDRFFAERPEGSVSTLKIQRTQQEDSAVYLCASSPGVTTGELFFGEGSRLTVL.

The CDR3 sequence: CASSNRDTENNEQFF. CDR3 bases: TGTGCCAGTTCCAACCGGGACACTGAAAACAATGAGCAGTTCTTC. This rearrangement joins TRBV6-5 to TRBJ2-1; D is possibly TRBD1 (6 bases). Germline V lookup: CDR1 MNHEY, CDR2 SVGAGI. CDR3 length: 15 amino acids. Trimming shortened V by 9 bases and J by 5 bases, and 20 bases separated the two germline ends.

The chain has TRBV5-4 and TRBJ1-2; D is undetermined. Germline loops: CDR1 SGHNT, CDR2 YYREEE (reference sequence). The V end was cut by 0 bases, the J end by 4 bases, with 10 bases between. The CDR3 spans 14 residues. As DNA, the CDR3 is TGTGCCAGCAGCTTGGAGGCTTTCCTCTATGGCTACACCTTC. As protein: CASSLEAFLYGYTF.

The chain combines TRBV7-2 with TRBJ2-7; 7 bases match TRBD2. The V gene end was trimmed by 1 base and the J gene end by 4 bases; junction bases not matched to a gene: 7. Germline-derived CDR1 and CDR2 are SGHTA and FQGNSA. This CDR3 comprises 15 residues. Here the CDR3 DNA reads TGTGCCAGCAGCTTAGTAGCGGGTGAGAATTACGAGCAGTACTTC. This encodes CASSLVAGENYEQYF.

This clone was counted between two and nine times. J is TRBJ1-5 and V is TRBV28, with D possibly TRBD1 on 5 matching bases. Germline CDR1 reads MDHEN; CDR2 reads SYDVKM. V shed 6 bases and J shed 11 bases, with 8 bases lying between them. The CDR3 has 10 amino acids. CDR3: CASSSGTQHF. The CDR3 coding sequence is TGTGCCAGCAGCTCAGGGACCCAGCATTTT. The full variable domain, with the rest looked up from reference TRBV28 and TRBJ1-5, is DVKVTQSSRYLVKRTGEKVFLECVQDMDHENMFWYRQDPGLGLRLIYFSYDVKMKEKGDIPEGYSVSREKKERFSLILESASTNQTSMYLCASSSGTQHFGDGTRLSIL.

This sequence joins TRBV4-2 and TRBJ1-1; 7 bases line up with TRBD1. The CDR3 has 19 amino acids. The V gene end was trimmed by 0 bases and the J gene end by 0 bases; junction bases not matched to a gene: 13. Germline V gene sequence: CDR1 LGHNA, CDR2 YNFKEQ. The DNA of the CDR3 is TGTGCCAGCAGCCAAGATTCATGGGGACAGCACCTTATGAACACTGAAGCTTTCTTT. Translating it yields CASSQDSWGQHLMNTEAFF.

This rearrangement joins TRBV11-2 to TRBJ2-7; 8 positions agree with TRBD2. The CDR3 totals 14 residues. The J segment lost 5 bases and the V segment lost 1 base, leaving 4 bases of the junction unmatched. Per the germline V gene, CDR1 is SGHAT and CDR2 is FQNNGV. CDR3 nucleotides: TGTGCCAGCAGCTTAGCGGCGGGAGGCCACGAGCAGTACTTC. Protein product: CASSLAAGGHEQYF.